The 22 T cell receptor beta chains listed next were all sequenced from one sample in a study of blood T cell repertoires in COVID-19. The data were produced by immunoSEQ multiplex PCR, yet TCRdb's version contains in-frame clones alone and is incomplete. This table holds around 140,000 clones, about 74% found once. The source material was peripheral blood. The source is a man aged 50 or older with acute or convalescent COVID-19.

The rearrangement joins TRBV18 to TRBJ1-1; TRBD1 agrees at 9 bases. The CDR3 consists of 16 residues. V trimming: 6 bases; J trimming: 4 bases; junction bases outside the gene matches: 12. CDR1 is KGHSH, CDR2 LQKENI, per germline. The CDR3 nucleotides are TGTGCCAGCTCGGCCACAGGGGGCGCCTCCGGCACTGAAGCTTTCTTT. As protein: CASSATGGASGTEAFF.

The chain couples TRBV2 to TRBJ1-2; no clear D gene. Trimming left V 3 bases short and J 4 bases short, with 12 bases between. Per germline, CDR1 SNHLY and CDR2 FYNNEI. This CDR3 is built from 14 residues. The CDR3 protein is CASSELTLFYGYTF. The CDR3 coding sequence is TGTGCCAGCAGTGAGCTGACACTTTTCTATGGCTACACCTTC. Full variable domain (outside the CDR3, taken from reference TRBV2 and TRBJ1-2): EPEVTQTPSHQVTQMGQEVILRCVPISNHLYFYWYRQILGQKVEFLVSFYNNEISEKSEIFDDQFSVERPDGSNFTLKIRSTKLEDSAMYFCASSELTLFYGYTFGSGTRLTVV.

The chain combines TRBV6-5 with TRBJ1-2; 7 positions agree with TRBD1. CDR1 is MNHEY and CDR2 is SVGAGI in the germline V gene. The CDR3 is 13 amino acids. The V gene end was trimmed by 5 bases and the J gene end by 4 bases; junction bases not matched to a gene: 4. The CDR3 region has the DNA TGTGCCAGCAGTCCGGGACAGTCCTATGGCTACACCTTC. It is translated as CASSPGQSYGYTF.

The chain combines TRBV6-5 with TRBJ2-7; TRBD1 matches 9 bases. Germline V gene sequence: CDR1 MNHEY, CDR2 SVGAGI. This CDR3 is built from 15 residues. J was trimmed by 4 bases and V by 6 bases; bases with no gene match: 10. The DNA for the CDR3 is TGTGCCAGCAGACTAACGTCCGGACAGGGGTACGAGCAGTACTTC. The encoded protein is CASRLTSGQGYEQYF.

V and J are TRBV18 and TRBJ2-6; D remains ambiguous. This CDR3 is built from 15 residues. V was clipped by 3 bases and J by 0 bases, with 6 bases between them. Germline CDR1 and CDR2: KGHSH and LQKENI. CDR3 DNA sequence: TGTGCCAGCTCACCTGACAACTCTGGGGCCAACGTCCTGACTTTC. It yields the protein CASSPDNSGANVLTF.

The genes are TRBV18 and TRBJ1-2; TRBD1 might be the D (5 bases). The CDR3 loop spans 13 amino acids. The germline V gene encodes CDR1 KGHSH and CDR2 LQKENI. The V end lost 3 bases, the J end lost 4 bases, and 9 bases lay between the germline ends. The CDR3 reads CASSPDRVYGYTF. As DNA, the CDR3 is TGTGCCAGCTCACCCGACAGAGTCTATGGCTACACCTTC.

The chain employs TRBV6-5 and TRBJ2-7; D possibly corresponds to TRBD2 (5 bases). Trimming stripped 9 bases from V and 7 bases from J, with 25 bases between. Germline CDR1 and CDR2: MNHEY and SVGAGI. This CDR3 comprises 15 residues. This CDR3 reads CASQGRGIYEGEQYF. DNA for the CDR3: TGTGCCAGTCAAGGGCGAGGAATTTACGAGGGAGAGCAGTACTTC.

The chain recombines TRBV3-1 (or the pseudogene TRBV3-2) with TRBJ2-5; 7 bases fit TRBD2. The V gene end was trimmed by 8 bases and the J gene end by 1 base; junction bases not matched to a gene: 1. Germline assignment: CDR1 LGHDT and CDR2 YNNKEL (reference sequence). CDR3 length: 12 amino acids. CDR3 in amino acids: CASRGVQETQYF. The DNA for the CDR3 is TGTGCCAGCCGGGGGGTCCAAGAGACCCAGTACTTC.

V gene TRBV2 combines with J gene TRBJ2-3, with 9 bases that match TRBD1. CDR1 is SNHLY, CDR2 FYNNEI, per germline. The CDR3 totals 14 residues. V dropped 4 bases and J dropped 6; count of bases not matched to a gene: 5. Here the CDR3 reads CASSVDRGEDTQYF. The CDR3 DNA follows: TGTGCCAGCAGTGTCGACAGGGGGGAGGATACGCAGTATTTT.

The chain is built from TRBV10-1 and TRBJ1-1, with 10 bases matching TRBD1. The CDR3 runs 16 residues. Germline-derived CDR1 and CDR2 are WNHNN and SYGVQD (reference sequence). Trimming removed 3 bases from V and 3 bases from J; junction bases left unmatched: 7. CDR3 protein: CASSDGTGVGDTEAFF. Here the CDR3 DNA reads TGCGCCAGCAGTGATGGGACAGGGGTGGGGGACACTGAAGCTTTCTTT.

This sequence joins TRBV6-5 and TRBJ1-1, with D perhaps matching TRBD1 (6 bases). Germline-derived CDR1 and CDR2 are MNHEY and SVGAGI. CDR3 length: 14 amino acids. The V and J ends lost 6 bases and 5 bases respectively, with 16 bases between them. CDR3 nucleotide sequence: TGTGCCAGCAGCCAAACAGGGAAGCGGACTGAAGCTTTCTTT. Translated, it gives CASSQTGKRTEAFF.

The CDR3 region has the DNA TGTGCCAGCAACGCCAGGGGGAACATGGGCTACACCTTC. This encodes CASNARGNMGYTF. This sequence joins TRBV12-3 or TRBV12-4 and TRBJ1-2; 7 bases line up with TRBD1. J lost 8 bases, V lost 7 bases, and 10 bases had no gene match. This CDR3 is 13 amino acids long.

CDR3 amino acids: CSVQTDRYTEAFF. CDR3 sequence (DNA): TGCAGCGTGCAGACCGACAGGTACACTGAAGCTTTCTTT. This chain links TRBV29-1 with TRBJ1-1; maybe TRBD1 (6 bases). The CDR3 spans 13 residues. Germline CDR1 SQVTM, CDR2 ANQGSEA. V shed 6 bases and J shed 3 bases, with 14 bases lying between them.

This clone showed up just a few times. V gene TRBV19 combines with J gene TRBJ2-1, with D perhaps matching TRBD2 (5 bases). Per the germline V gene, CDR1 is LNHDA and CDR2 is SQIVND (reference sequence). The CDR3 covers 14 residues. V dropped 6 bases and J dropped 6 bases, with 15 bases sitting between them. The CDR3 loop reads CASRSLATANEQFF. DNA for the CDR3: TGTGCCAGTAGAAGCCTAGCAACGGCCAATGAGCAGTTCTTC.

The CDR3 sequence is CATSEPDRAHTQYF. CDR3 nucleotides: TGTGCCACCAGTGAACCGGACAGGGCCCATACGCAGTATTTT. This chain links TRBV24-1 with TRBJ2-3; TRBD1 matches at 8 bases. Losses at the gene ends were 4 bases for V and 7 bases for J; bases not matched to a gene: 6. The germline gives CDR1 KGHDR, CDR2 SFDVKD. The CDR3 is made up of 14 amino acids.

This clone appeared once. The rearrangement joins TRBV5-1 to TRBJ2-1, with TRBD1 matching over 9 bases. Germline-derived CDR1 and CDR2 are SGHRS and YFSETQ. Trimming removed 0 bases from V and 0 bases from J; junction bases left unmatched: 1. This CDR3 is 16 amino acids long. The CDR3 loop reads CASSLVTGGSYNEQFF. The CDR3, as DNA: TGCGCCAGCAGCTTGGTGACAGGGGGCTCCTACAATGAGCAGTTCTTC.

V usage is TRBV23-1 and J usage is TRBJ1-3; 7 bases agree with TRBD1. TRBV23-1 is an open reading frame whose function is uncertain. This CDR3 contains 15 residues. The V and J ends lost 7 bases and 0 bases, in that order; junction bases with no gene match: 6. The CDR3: CASKSTGNSGNTIYF. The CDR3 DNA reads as TGCGCCAGCAAATCGACAGGGAACTCTGGAAACACCATATATTTT.

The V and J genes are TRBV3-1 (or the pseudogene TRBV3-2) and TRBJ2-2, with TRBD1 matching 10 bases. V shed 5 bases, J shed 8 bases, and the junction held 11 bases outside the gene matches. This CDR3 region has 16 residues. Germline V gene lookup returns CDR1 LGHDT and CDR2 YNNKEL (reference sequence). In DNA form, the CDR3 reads TGTGCCAGCAGCGCAATTCCGGGACAGGGGAAGGGGGAGCTGTTTTTT. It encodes CASSAIPGQGKGELFF.

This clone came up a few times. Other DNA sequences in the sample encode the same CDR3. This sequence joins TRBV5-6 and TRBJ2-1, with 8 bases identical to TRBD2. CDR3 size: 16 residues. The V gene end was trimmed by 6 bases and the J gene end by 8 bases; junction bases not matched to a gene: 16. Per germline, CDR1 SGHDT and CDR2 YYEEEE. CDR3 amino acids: CASTLGGAPGGYEQFF. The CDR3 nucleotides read TGTGCCAGCACTCTGGGTGGGGCCCCGGGGGGGTATGAGCAGTTCTTC.

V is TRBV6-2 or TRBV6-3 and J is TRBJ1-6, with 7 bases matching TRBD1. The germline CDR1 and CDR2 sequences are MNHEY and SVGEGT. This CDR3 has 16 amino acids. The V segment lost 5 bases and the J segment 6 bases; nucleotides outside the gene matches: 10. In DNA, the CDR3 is TGTGCCAGCAGTGGGGGGTACAGGGACAGTAATTCACCCCTCCACTTT. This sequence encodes CASSGGYRDSNSPLHF.

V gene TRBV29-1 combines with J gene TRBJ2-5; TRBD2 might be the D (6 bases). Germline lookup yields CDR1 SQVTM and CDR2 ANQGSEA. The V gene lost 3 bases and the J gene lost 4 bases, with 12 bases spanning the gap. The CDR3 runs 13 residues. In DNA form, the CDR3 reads TGCAGCGTTGATGTGTCGGAGGGAGAGACCCAGTACTTC. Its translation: CSVDVSEGETQYF.

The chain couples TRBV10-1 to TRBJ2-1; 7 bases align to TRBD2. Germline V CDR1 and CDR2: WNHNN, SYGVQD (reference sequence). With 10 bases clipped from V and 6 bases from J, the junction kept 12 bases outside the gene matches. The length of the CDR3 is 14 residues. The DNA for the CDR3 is TGCGCCACCTCCAAGGGAGGGGTTAGCAATGAGCAGTTCTTC. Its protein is CATSKGGVSNEQFF.